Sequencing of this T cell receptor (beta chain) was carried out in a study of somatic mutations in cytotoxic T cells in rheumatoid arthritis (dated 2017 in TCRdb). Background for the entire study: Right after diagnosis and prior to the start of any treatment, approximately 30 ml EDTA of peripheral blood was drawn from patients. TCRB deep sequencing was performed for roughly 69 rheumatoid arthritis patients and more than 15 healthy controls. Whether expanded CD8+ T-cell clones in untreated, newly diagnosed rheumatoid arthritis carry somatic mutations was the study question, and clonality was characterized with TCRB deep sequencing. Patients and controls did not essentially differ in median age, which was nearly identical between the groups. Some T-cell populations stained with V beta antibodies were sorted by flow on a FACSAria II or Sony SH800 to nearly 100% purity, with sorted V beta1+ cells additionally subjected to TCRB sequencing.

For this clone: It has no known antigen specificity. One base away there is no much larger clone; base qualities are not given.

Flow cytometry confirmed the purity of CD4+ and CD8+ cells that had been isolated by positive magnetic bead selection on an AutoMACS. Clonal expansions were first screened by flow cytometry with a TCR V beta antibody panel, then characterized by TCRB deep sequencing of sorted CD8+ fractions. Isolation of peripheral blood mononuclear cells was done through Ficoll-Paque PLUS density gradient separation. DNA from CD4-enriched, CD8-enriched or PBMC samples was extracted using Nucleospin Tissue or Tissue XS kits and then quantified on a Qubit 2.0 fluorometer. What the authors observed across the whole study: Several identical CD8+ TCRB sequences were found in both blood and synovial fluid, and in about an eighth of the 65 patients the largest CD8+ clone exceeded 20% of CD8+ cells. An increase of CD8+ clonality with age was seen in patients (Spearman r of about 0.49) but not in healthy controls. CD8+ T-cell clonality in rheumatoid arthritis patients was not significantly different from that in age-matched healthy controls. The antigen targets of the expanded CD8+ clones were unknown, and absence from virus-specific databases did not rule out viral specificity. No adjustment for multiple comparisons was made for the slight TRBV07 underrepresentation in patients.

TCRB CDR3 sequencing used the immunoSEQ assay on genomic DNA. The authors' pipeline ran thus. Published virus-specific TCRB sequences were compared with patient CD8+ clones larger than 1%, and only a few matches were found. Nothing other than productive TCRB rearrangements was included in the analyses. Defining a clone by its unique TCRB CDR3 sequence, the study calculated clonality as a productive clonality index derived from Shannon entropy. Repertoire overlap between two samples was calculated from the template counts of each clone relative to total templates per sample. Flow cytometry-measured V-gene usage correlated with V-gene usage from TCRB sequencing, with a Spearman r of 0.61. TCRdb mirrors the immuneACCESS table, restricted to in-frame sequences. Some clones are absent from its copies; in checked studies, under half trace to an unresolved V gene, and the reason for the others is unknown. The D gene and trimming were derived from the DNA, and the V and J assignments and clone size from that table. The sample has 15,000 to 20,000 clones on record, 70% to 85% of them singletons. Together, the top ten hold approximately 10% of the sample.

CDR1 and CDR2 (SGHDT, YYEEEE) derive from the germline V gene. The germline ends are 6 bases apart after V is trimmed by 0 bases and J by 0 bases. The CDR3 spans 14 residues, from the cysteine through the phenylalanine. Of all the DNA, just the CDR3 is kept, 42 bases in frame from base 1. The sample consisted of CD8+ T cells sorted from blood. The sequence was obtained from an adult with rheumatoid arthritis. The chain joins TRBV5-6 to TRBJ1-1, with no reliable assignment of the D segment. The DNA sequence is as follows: TGTGCCAGCAGCTTGGTAAGGTTGAACACTGAAGCTTTCTTT. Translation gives CASSLVRLNTEAFF.